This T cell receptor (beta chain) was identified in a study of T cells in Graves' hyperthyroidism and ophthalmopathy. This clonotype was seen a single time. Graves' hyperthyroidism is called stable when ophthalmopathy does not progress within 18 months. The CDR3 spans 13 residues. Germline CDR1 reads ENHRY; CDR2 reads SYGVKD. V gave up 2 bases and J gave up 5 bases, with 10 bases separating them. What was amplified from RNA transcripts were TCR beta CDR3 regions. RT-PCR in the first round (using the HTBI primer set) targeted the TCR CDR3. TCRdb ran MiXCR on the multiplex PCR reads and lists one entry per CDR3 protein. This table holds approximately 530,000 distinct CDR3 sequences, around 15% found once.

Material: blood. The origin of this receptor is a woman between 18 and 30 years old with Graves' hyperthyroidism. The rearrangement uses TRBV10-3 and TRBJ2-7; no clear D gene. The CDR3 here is CAISEPLIDEQYF. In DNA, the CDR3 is TGTGCCATCAGTGAGCCCCTTATCGACGAGCAGTACTTC.